Below are 18 T cell receptor beta chains sequenced from a single sample in a study of T cells after yellow fever vaccination. One entry per CDR3 protein results from TCRdb running MiXCR on the 5' RACE reads. The data contain more than 300,000 distinct CDR3 sequences, roughly 7% of them seen just once; the ten biggest clones take up roughly a sixth. Sequencing used PBMCs, obtained approximately 47 days after the first yellow fever vaccination. All receptors come from a man younger than 35 who received the YFV17D yellow fever vaccine.

This clonotype was observed at least ten times. This chain connects TRBV28 to TRBJ2-7; no clear D gene. CDR1 is MDHEN, CDR2 SYDVKM, per germline. The germline V and J ends were trimmed by 1 base and 9 bases, with 13 bases remaining between them. This CDR3 is 13 amino acids long. The CDR3 nucleotides are TGTGCCAGCAGTTTATACGAGTTACGCGGGCAGTACGTC. Translating gives CASSLYELRGQYV.

This clonotype was recorded many times. The chain combines TRBV5-1 with TRBJ2-7; TRBD1 is a possible D gene (6 bases). Looked up from germline, CDR1 is SGHRS and CDR2 is YFSETQ. V lost 5 bases to trimming and J lost 6 bases, with 18 bases between them. The CDR3 runs to 14 residues. CDR3 sequence reads: CASRSEQGFFEQYF. The DNA for the CDR3 is TGCGCCAGCAGATCGGAGCAGGGGTTCTTCGAGCAGTACTTC. Full variable domain (rest looked up from reference TRBV5-1 and TRBJ2-7): KAGVTQTPRYLIKTRGQQVTLSCSPISGHRSVSWYQQTPGQGLQFLFEYFSETQRNKGNFPGRFSGRQFSNSRSEMNVSTLELGDSALYLCASRSEQGFFEQYFGPGTRLTVT.

This clonotype was seen at least ten times. The chain links TRBV7-6 to TRBJ2-1; tentative D call: TRBD1 (6 bases). The V end was cut by 8 bases, the J end by 0 bases, with 14 bases between. The CDR3 runs to 15 residues. From germline, CDR1 is SGHVS and CDR2 FNYEAQ. CDR3 DNA sequence: TGTGCCAGCGGGCCGGACAGCAGCTCCTACAATGAGCAGTTCTTC. This encodes CASGPDSSSYNEQFF.

This clonotype came up many times. V gene TRBV15 combines with J gene TRBJ2-4, with D possibly TRBD2 on 6 matching bases. This CDR3 is built from 15 residues. Per the germline V gene, CDR1 is LNHNV and CDR2 is YYDKDF (reference sequence). V lost 1 base, J lost 9 bases, and 16 bases lay in between. The DNA for the CDR3 is TGTGCCACCAGCAGAGCGCCCCAGACTAGAAGCATTCAGTACTTC. Its translation is CATSRAPQTRSIQYF.

A few counts support this clonotype. The genes are TRBV7-2 and TRBJ2-3; the D call may be TRBD1 or TRBD2 (5 bases each). Trimming cost V 5 bases and J 4 bases, with 16 bases left between them. The CDR3 spans 15 residues. CDR1 and CDR2 (germline): SGHTA, FQGNSA. The CDR3 loop is CASSPGTRIPDTQYF. The CDR3 coding sequence is TGTGCCAGCAGCCCCGGGACGAGGATACCAGATACGCAGTATTTT.

The chain couples TRBV15 to TRBJ1-2; 8 bases fit TRBD1. The CDR3 is 16 amino acids. V lost 5 bases to trimming and J lost 1 base; unmatched junction nucleotides: 9. Per the germline V gene, CDR1 is LNHNV and CDR2 is YYDKDF (reference sequence). The CDR3 loop reads CATSEAHDRGNYGYTF. CDR3 coding DNA: TGTGCCACCAGCGAGGCACACGACAGGGGTAACTATGGCTACACCTTC.

The table lists this clonotype with many counts. The rearrangement links TRBV5-6 to TRBJ2-7; D possibly matches TRBD1 or TRBD2 (5 bases each). CDR3 length: 13 amino acids. Trimming pared 5 bases from V and 10 bases from J, leaving 19 bases between. Per germline, CDR1 SGHDT and CDR2 YYEEEE. The CDR3 here is CASSIGTQDGQYV. The CDR3 coding sequence is TGTGCCAGCAGTATCGGGACCCAGGACGGACAGTACGTC.

This clonotype was recorded a few times. V is TRBV5-1 and J is TRBJ2-7; TRBD2 is a possible D gene (6 bases). The CDR3 has 15 amino acids. Germline V gives CDR1 SGHRS, CDR2 YFSETQ. The germline V and J ends were trimmed by 0 bases and 3 bases, with 13 bases remaining between them. The CDR3 here is CASSLDVGGIYEQYV. In DNA form, the CDR3 reads TGCGCCAGCAGCTTGGATGTTGGGGGGATCTACGAGCAGTACGTC.

The V call is TRBV7-2, the J call TRBJ2-7; 8 nucleotides match TRBD1. The CDR3 runs 14 residues. V gave up 5 bases and J gave up 4 bases; unmatched junction bases: 7. Germline V gene sequence: CDR1 SGHTA, CDR2 FQGNSA. CDR3 amino acids: CASSRLGQGYEQYF. The CDR3, as DNA: TGTGCCAGCAGCCGGCTAGGACAGGGTTACGAGCAGTACTTC.

The rearrangement uses TRBV7-9 and TRBJ2-2; D ambiguous. CDR1 and CDR2 (germline): SEHNR, FQNEAQ (reference sequence). Trimming left V 8 bases short and J 5 bases short, with 9 bases between. This CDR3 is built from 12 residues. CDR3: CASQPPTGELFF. CDR3 sequence (DNA): TGTGCCAGCCAACCCCCGACCGGGGAGCTGTTTTTT.

This sequence joins TRBV6-5 and TRBJ2-7, with TRBD1 identical over 10 bases. CDR3 length: 15 residues. Germline values: CDR1 MNHEY, CDR2 SVGAGI. V shed 0 bases and J 3 bases; nucleotides not matched to a gene: 2. The CDR3 nucleotides read TGTGCCAGCAGTTACTCCGGGGACAGGGGCTACGAGCAGTACTTC. Amino acid sequence: CASSYSGDRGYEQYF.

This clonotype turned up a few times. The rearrangement joins TRBV6-2 or TRBV6-3 to TRBJ1-2, with TRBD1 as a possible D gene (6 bases). Germline V lookup: CDR1 MNHEY, CDR2 SVGEGT. Trimming stripped 7 bases from V and 4 bases from J, with 16 bases between. The length of the CDR3 is 14 residues. The CDR3 nucleotides are TGTGCCAGCACCCTAGGGGGACACTTCTATGGCTACACCTTC. Residues: CASTLGGHFYGYTF.

Of note for this clonotype: One junction end disagrees with the germline gene, perhaps due to a read error. V usage is TRBV7-2 and J usage is TRBJ1-6; D is possibly TRBD1 (6 bases). The V gene's germline CDR1 is SGHTA and CDR2 FQGNSA. The CDR3 has 15 residues. This chain's CDR3 is CASNLVSQGNSPLHF. CDR3 DNA sequence: TGTGCCAGCAACTTAGTGTCACAGGGCAATTCACCCCTCCACTTT.

The chain uses TRBV27 and TRBJ1-2, with a tentative D call TRBD1 (5 bases). The CDR3 loop spans 16 amino acids. V dropped 0 bases and J dropped 1 base, with 12 bases sitting between them. Germline-derived CDR1 and CDR2 are MNHEY and SMNVEV (reference sequence). CDR3 protein: CASSLSKGTVNYGYTF. CDR3 in DNA: TGTGCCAGCAGTTTATCAAAGGGGACGGTTAACTATGGCTACACCTTC.

This clonotype has at least ten counts. The genes are TRBV12-3 or TRBV12-4 and TRBJ1-1, with D hard to call. Trimming took 1 base from V and 6 from J, leaving 15 bases between them. The CDR3 runs to 15 residues. CDR3 loop: CASSLVEGGVPEAFF. CDR3 DNA sequence: TGTGCCAGCAGTTTAGTCGAGGGAGGAGTTCCTGAAGCTTTCTTT.

Here the CDR3 reads CASSPWTSGVGSLETQYF. In nucleotides, the CDR3 is TGTGCCAGCAGCCCATGGACTAGCGGGGTGGGGTCATTGGAGACCCAGTACTTC. The chain joins TRBV4-2 to TRBJ2-5; 12 bases agree with TRBD2. CDR3 length: 18 amino acids. Germline V gives CDR1 LGHNA, CDR2 YNFKEQ. J gave up 5 bases and V 4 bases, and 14 bases lay outside the gene matches.

In this sample, this clonotype turned up a few times. This sequence joins TRBV20-1 and TRBJ1-1; unclear D gene. The V end lost 4 bases, the J end lost 3 bases, and 0 bases lay between the germline ends. Germline V gene lookup returns CDR1 DFQATT and CDR2 SNEGSKA (reference sequence). The CDR3 covers 9 residues. The CDR3, as DNA: TGCAGTGCTAACACTGAAGCTTTCTTT. Translating it yields CSANTEAFF.

The chain carries TRBV10-3 and TRBJ2-3, with 9 bases fitting TRBD2. This CDR3 is 17 amino acids long. With 3 bases clipped from V and 4 bases from J, the junction kept 11 bases outside the gene matches. Germline-derived CDR1 and CDR2 are ENHRY and SYGVKD. CDR3 bases: TGTGCCATCAGTGAAACCCTTAGCGGGGGCGCGGCAGATACGCAGTATTTT. It translates to CAISETLSGGAADTQYF.